The following is a TCR beta chain sequence with its context. Its antigen remains unknown. V lost 1 base, J lost 10 bases, and 15 bases lay in between. The length of the CDR3 is 15 residues. Germline-derived CDR1 and CDR2 are SGHRS and YFSETQ. Both 60 Vbeta primers and 13 Jbeta primers went into the PCR. Libraries were prepared by immunoSEQ multiplex PCR; TCRdb keeps only in-frame clonotypes and omits some of them. The table shows roughly 150,000 clones, with 70% to 75% occurring only once. The data derive from a study of cytomegalovirus exposure and HLA in healthy donors. Study-wide results and caveats: Differences between HLA loci emerged in a later analysis of TCR association rates, with DRB1 most and HLA-C fewest. The classifier, whose performance was assessed in both the original and validation cohorts, reportedly diagnosed cytomegalovirus status with high specificity and sensitivity. Common viral pathogens were later found to be apparently linked to several of the most significant clusters.

The sequenced sample consisted of PBMCs. The genes are TRBV5-1 and TRBJ1-6; perhaps TRBD1 as D (5 bases). This clonotype originated in a man aged 18 to 35 in good health and CMV-seropositive. In DNA, the CDR3 is TGCGCCAGCAGCTTGTTAGGGCGGGGGGACTCACCCCTCCACTTT. Translation gives CASSLLGRGDSPLHF.